This TCR beta chain was identified in a study of blood T cells in healthy people across ages. Study overall: The template switching approach captured approximately one barcoded beta molecule for every two T cells. Study-level findings and limits: Long-lived donors exceeded aged donors in naive CD4+ cells and diversity. Considered underestimates were the diversity estimates obtained from one million T cells.

The CDR3 length is 14 residues. Trimming stripped 7 bases from V and 3 bases from J, with 13 bases between. CDR1 and CDR2 (germline): MNHNY, SVGAGI (reference sequence). This clonotype was seen just once. Its antigen is still unknown. Extractions gave at least 5.5 micrograms of total RNA per sample. A second PCR of about 7 to 12 cycles used a sample-barcoded 5' primer and a J-beta primer mix. TCRdb re-derived calls from the 5' RACE reads in MiXCR, one entry per CDR3 protein. This sample has about 1.5 million distinct CDR3 sequences, with about 42% found just once. This chain connects TRBV6-6 to TRBJ1-5; D not resolved. The receptor's source is a woman aged 18-29 years in good health. Sequencing was done on a sample of blood. The CDR3 loop is CASKPRENNQPQHF. Here the CDR3 DNA reads TGTGCCAGCAAACCGAGGGAGAACAATCAGCCCCAGCATTTT.